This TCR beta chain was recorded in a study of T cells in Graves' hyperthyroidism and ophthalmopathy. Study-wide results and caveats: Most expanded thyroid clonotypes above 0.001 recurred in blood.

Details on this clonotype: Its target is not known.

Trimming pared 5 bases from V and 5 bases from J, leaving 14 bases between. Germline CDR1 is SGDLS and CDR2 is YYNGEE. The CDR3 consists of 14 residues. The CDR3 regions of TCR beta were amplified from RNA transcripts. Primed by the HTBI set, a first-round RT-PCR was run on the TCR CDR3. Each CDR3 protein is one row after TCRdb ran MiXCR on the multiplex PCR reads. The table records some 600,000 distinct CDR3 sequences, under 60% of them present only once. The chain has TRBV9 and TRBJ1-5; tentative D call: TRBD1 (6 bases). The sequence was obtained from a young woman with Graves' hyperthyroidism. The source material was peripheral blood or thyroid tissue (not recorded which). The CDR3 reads CASSYDRTYQPQHF. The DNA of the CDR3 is TGTGCCAGCAGTTATGACAGGACCTATCAGCCCCAGCATTTT.